The TCR beta chain described here comes from a study of response to subunit inactivated influenza vaccine. Turning to this clonotype: As yet, its antigen is unknown.

Study-wide findings and caveats: The study's authors posited that every seasonal influenza vaccination enlists few new T cells.

TCRdb re-derived calls from the RT-PCR reads in MiXCR, one entry per CDR3 protein. In the table there are 550,000 to 650,000 distinct CDR3 sequences, 12% of which are singletons. The receptor comes from a middle-aged man who received an inactivated influenza vaccine. Sequenced here: PBMCs from blood, sampled on the day of vaccination.

CDR3 DNA: TGTGCCAGCATGTGGGGGGAGAATACGCAGTATTTT. Translating gives CASMWGENTQYF. The rearrangement joins TRBV2 to TRBJ2-3; tentative D call: TRBD2 (6 bases). Germline V CDR1 and CDR2: SNHLY, FYNNEI. CDR3 length: 12 amino acids. Trimming pared 7 bases from V and 7 bases from J, leaving 12 bases between.